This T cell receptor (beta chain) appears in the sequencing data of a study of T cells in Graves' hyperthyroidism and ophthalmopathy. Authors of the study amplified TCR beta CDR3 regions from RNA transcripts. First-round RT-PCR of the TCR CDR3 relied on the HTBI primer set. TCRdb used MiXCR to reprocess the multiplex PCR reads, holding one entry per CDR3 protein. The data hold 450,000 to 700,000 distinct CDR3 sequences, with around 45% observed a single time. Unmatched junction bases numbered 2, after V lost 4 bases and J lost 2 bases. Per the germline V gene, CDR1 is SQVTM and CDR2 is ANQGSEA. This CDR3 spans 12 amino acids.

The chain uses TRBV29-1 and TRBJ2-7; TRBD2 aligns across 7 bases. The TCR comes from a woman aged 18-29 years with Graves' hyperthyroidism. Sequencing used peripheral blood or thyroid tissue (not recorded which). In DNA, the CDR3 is TGCAGCGTTGGGACTAGTACCTACGAGCAGTACTTC. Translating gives CSVGTSTYEQYF.